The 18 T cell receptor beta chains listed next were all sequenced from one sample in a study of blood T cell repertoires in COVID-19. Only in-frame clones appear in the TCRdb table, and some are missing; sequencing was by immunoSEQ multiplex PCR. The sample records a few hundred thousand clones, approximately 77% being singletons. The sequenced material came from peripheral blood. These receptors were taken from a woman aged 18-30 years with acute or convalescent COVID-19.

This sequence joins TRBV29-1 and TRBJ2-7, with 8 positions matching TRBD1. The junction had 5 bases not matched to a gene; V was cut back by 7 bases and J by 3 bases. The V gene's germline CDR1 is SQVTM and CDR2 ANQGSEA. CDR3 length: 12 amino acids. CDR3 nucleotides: TGCAGCGGGGGGACAGGAGGCTACGAGCAGTACTTC. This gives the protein CSGGTGGYEQYF.

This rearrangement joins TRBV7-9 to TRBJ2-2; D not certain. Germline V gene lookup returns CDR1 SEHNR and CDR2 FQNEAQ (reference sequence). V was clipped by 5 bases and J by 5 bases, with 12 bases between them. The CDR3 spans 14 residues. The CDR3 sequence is CASSREPETGELFF. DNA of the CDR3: TGTGCCAGCAGCCGTGAACCCGAGACCGGGGAGCTGTTTTTT.

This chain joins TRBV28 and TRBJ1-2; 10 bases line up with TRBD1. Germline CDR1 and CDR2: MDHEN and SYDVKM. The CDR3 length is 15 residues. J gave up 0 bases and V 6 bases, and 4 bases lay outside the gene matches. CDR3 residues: CASRGTGEANYGYTF. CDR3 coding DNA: TGTGCCAGCAGAGGGACAGGGGAGGCTAACTATGGCTACACCTTC.

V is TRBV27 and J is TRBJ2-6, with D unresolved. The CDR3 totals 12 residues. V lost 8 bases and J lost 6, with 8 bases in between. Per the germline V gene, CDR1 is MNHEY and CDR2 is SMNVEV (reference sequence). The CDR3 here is CASRSAANVLTF. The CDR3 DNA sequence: TGTGCCAGCCGGAGTGCGGCCAACGTCCTGACTTTC.

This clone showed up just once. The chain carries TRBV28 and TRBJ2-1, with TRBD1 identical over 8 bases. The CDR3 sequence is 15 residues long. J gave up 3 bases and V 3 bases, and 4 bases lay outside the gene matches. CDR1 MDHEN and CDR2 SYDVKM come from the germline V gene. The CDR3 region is CASSFPGQGYNEQFF. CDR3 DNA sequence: TGTGCCAGCAGTTTCCCCGGACAGGGCTACAATGAGCAGTTCTTC.

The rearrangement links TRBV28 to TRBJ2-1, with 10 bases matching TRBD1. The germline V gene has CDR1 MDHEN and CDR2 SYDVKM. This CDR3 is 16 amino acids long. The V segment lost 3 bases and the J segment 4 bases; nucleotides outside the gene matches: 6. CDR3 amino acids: CASSFRGGQGYNEQFF. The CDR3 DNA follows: TGTGCCAGCAGTTTTAGAGGGGGACAGGGGTACAATGAGCAGTTCTTC.

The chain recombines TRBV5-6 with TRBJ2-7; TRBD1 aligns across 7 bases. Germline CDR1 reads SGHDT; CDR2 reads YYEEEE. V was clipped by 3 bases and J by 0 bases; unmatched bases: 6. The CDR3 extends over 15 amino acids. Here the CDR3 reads CASSWDSFSSYEQYF. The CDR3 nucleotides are TGTGCCAGCAGCTGGGACAGCTTCAGCTCCTACGAGCAGTACTTC.

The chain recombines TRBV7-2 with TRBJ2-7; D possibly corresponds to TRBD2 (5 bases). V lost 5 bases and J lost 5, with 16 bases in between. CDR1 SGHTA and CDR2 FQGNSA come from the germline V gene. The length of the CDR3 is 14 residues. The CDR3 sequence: CASSRIRESHEQYF. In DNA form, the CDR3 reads TGTGCCAGCAGCCGCATTAGGGAGTCCCACGAGCAGTACTTC.

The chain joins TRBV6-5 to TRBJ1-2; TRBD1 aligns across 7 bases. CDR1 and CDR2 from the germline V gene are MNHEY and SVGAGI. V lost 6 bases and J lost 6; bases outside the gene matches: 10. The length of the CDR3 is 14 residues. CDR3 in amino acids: CASRKRQGSDGYTF. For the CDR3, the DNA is TGTGCCAGCAGGAAACGACAGGGATCTGATGGCTACACCTTC.

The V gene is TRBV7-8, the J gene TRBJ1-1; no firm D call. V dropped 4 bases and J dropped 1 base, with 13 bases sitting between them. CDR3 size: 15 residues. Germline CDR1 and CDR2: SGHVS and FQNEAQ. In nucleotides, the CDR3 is TGTGCCAGCAGCTCCTCCGGGTCCCCGAACACTGAAGCTTTCTTT. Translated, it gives CASSSSGSPNTEAFF.

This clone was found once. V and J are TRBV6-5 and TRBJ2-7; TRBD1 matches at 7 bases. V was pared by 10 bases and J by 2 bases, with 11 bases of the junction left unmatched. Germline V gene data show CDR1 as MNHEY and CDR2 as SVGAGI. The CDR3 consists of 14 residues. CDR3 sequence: CATKTGASTYEQYF. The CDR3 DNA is TGTGCCACCAAAACAGGGGCATCGACCTACGAGCAGTACTTC.

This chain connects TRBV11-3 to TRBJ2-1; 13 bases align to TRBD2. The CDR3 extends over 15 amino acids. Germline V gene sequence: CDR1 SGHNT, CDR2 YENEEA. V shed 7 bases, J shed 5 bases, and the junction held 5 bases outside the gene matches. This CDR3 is CASTSGTSGNNEQFF. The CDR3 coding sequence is TGTGCCAGCACCTCTGGGACTAGCGGGAACAATGAGCAGTTCTTC.

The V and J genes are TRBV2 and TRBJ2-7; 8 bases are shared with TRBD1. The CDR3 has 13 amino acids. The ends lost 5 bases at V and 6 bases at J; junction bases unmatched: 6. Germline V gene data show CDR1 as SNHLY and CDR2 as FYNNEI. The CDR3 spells CASSLTGVREQYF. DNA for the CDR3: TGTGCCAGCAGTCTGACAGGGGTGCGCGAGCAGTACTTC.

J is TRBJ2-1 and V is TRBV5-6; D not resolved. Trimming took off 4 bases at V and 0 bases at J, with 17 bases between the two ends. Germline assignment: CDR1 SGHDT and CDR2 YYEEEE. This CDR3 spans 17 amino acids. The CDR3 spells CASSTSPTGSSYNEQFF. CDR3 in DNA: TGTGCCAGCAGCACCTCCCCGACGGGTAGCTCCTACAATGAGCAGTTCTTC.

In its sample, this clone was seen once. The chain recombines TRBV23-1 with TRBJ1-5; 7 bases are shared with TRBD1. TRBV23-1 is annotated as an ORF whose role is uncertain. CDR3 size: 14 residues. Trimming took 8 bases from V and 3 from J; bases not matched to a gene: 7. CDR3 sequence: CASQGGTDNQPQHF. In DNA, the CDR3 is TGCGCCAGCCAAGGCGGGACAGACAATCAGCCCCAGCATTTT.

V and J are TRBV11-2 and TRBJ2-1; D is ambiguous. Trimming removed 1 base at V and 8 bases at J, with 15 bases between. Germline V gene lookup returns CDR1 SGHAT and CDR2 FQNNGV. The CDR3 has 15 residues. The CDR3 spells CASSLGATFAHEQFF. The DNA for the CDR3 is TGTGCCAGCAGCTTAGGCGCGACATTCGCCCATGAGCAGTTCTTC.

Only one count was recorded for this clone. Here the CDR3 reads CASSPPTGGNEQFF. In DNA, the CDR3 is TGTGCCAGCAGCCCACCGACAGGGGGCAATGAGCAGTTCTTC. The gene calls are TRBV7-3 and TRBJ2-1; TRBD1 aligns across 9 bases. The CDR3 loop spans 14 amino acids. Trimming took 5 bases from V and 6 from J; bases not matched to a gene: 5. Per germline, CDR1 SGHTA and CDR2 FQGTGA.

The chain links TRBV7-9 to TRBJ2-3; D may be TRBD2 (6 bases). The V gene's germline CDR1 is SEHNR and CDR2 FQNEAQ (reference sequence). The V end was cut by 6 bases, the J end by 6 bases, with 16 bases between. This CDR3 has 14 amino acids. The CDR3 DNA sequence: TGTGCCAGCAGACGCGGGGCTAGAGTGGATACGCAGTATTTT. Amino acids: CASRRGARVDTQYF.